This paragraph reports one T cell receptor (beta chain). This sample is part of a study of blood T cell repertoires in COVID-19. At the level of the study: Specimens from acute and convalescent COVID-19 originated in the United States, Italy and Spain. T cells, B-cell-depleted T cells, or PBMCs provided the cDNA or gDNA that served as material.

Original data processing: It was from reference gene primer amplification that nucleated cell counts were estimated. The protocol was immunoSEQ multiplex PCR, while the TCRdb copy is restricted to in-frame clones and leaves out a portion. Clonal size and the V and J genes are those of that table, whereas D and trimming came from the DNA. The profile shows 15,000 to 20,000 clones, about 88% of them singletons. This CDR3 has 14 amino acids. Trimming removed 4 bases from V and 0 bases from J, with 9 bases in between. The germline V gene encodes CDR1 SGHNT and CDR2 YENEEA. The specimen was peripheral blood. The TCR originated in a man aged 35 to 55 with active COVID-19. J is TRBJ1-1 and V is TRBV11-3; D perhaps matches TRBD1 (5 bases). CDR3 protein: CASSYGGMNTEAFF. The CDR3 DNA reads as TGTGCCAGCAGCTATGGGGGGATGAACACTGAAGCTTTCTTT.